One and the same sample provided the 9 T cell receptor beta chains below, sequenced in a study of cytomegalovirus exposure and HLA in healthy donors. This table comes from immunoSEQ multiplex PCR, and its TCRdb copy is limited to in-frame clones, with some not included. The sample consists of 95,000 to 150,000 clones, approximately 90% of them appearing once. Material: PBMCs. These TCRs come from a woman aged 18 to 35 in good health and CMV-seronegative.

This chain uses TRBV6-5 with TRBJ2-1; the D is unclear. CDR1 is MNHEY and CDR2 is SVGAGI in the germline V gene. Trimming cost V 7 bases and J 4 bases, with 14 bases left between them. The CDR3 is 14 amino acids. CDR3 DNA sequence: TGTGCCAGCACCTCAGACAATTCGTACAATGAGCAGTTCTTC. This encodes CASTSDNSYNEQFF.

The chain employs TRBV27 and TRBJ1-1, with D possibly being TRBD1 (6 bases). The CDR3 length is 17 residues. Germline V gives CDR1 MNHEY, CDR2 SMNVEV (reference sequence). V gave up 4 bases and J gave up 0 bases, with 18 bases separating them. The CDR3 bases are TGTGCCAGCAGTTCAATAACACAGGGAAACATGAACACTGAAGCTTTCTTT. As protein: CASSSITQGNMNTEAFF.

CDR3 residues: CASSNRDRGGYTF. In nucleotides, the CDR3 is TGTGCCAGCAGTAACCGGGACAGGGGAGGCTACACCTTC. The V and J genes are TRBV6-1 and TRBJ1-2; 10 bases line up with TRBD1. With 5 bases clipped from V and 8 bases from J, the junction kept 5 bases outside the gene matches. Germline CDR1 MNHNS, CDR2 SASEGT. This CDR3 is 13 amino acids long.

The gene calls are TRBV7-2 and TRBJ2-7; D unresolved. The CDR3 loop spans 15 amino acids. The V gene's germline CDR1 is SGHTA and CDR2 FQGNSA. V was clipped by 1 base and J by 7 bases, with 17 bases between them. In DNA, the CDR3 is TGTGCCAGCAGCTTAGGCACCTCCAGGATTTGGGAGCAGTACTTC. Amino acid sequence: CASSLGTSRIWEQYF.

Notes on this clone: Germline and junction disagree at one end, which may indicate a read error. The chain recombines TRBV11-2 with TRBJ2-5; 11 bases agree with TRBD2. Germline V CDR1 and CDR2: SGHAT, FQNNGV. The CDR3 has 12 residues. The CDR3 loop reads CASSLAGLAVHF. The CDR3 bases are TGTGCCAGCAGCTTAGCGGGACTAGCGGTTCACTTC.

The chain joins TRBV29-1 to TRBJ1-2; D is ambiguous. Germline CDR1 SQVTM, CDR2 ANQGSEA. This CDR3 is 12 amino acids long. Deletions cut 4 bases from V and 5 bases from J, with 11 bases between. The CDR3 sequence is CSVGERNYGYTF. In DNA, the CDR3 is TGCAGCGTTGGAGAGCGAAATTATGGCTACACCTTC.

The rearrangement joins TRBV5-1 to TRBJ2-3; weak D call: TRBD1 (5 bases). CDR3 size: 13 residues. V lost 5 bases and J lost 8, with 15 bases in between. Germline CDR1 SGHRS, CDR2 YFSETQ. CDR3 coding DNA: TGCGCCAGCAGGACCCCCGACAGATTTACGCAGTATTTT. Translating it yields CASRTPDRFTQYF.

The V and J genes are TRBV4-3 and TRBJ2-6; maybe TRBD2 (6 bases). The germline CDR1 and CDR2 sequences are LGHNA and YSLEER. V lost 4 bases to trimming and J lost 3 bases, with 10 bases between them. This CDR3 is 15 amino acids long. CDR3 sequence: CASSRWRDGANVLTF. In DNA, the CDR3 is TGCGCCAGCAGCCGTTGGCGGGATGGGGCCAACGTCCTGACTTTC.

The gene calls are TRBV27 and TRBJ1-2, with a possible D match to TRBD1 (5 bases). Germline V gene data show CDR1 as MNHEY and CDR2 as SMNVEV (reference sequence). CDR3 length equals 12 residues. Between the trimmed V and J ends, which lost 8 bases and 3 bases, there was a span of 10 bases. The CDR3, as DNA: TGTGCCAGCGCAGGGATAGACTATGGCTACACCTTC. It specifies CASAGIDYGYTF.